These 15 T cell receptor beta chains came from one sample sequenced in a study of T cell responses to AZD1222 COVID-19 vaccine. Data came from immunoSEQ multiplex PCR; TCRdb stores just in-frame clones and leaves some out. The sample includes 150,000 or so clones, 91% of them seen just once. The sample was peripheral blood, taken on day 0 of AZD1222 vaccination. The receptors were gathered from an adult in good health.

The CDR3 sequence: CASRGVSDTQYF. CDR3 DNA: TGTGCCAGTAGGGGGGTTTCAGATACGCAGTATTTT. The chain has TRBV19 and TRBJ2-3; D assignment may be TRBD1 or TRBD2 (5 bases each). Germline V gene data show CDR1 as LNHDA and CDR2 as SQIVND (reference sequence). V was clipped by 6 bases and J by 4 bases, with 8 bases between them. CDR3 length: 12 amino acids.

This chain links TRBV24-1 with TRBJ2-3, with TRBD1 matching 7 bases. Germline V gives CDR1 KGHDR, CDR2 SFDVKD. The trim removed 3 bases at V and 2 bases at J, leaving 4 bases unmatched. The CDR3 loop spans 15 amino acids. CDR3 residues: CATSDPGTDTDTQYF. The CDR3 nucleotides read TGTGCCACCAGTGATCCCGGGACAGACACAGATACGCAGTATTTT.

The V gene is TRBV6-5, the J gene TRBJ1-2; no reliable D call. V was shortened by 2 bases and J by 6 bases, with 10 bases between the two germline ends. CDR1 and CDR2 (germline): MNHEY, SVGAGI. This CDR3 contains 13 residues. CDR3 sequence reads: CASSYGLLDGYTF. Written as DNA, the CDR3 is TGTGCCAGCAGTTACGGGCTCTTGGATGGCTACACCTTC.

Turning to this clone: The junction shows a germline mismatch at one end, possibly a read error. Other nucleotide sequences from this sample produce the same CDR3. Here the CDR3 DNA reads TGTGCCAGCAGTTTGGGGGGGCGGAATCAACCCCAGCATTTT. Amino acid sequence: CASSLGGRNQPQHF. V gene TRBV28 combines with J gene TRBJ1-5, with a weak D call TRBD1 (6 bases). The CDR3 is made up of 14 amino acids. Germline CDR1 is MDHEN and CDR2 is SYDVKM.

The chain recombines TRBV19 with TRBJ2-7; 9 positions agree with TRBD1. Trimming at V came to 6 bases and at J to 9 bases, leaving 15 bases not matched to a gene. There are 15 residues in the CDR3. Germline CDR1 and CDR2: LNHDA and SQIVND (reference sequence). CDR3 residues: CASSRSVGQGIGQYF. The CDR3 nucleotides are TGTGCCAGTAGCCGCTCAGTTGGACAGGGGATAGGGCAGTACTTC.

The V and J genes are TRBV28 and TRBJ2-1; TRBD2 matches 14 bases. The CDR3 runs 19 residues. The V gene end was trimmed by 5 bases and the J gene end by 7 bases; junction bases not matched to a gene: 16. In germline, CDR1 is MDHEN, CDR2 SYDVKM. DNA for the CDR3: TGTGCCAGCAGTGTGGGACTAGCGGGAGTAACAGAAGCCGAGAATGAGCAGTTCTTC. Its translation: CASSVGLAGVTEAENEQFF.

The chain recombines TRBV10-3 with TRBJ1-3; D remains unclear. This CDR3 contains 16 residues. Germline loops: CDR1 ENHRY, CDR2 SYGVKD. The ends were cut back, 2 bases at V and 0 bases at J, with 11 bases in the middle. CDR3 DNA: TGTGCCATCAGTGAGAGAGACACTAGCTCTGGAAACACCATATATTTT. This sequence encodes CAISERDTSSGNTIYF.

By share, this clone counts as medium-sized (0.01 to 0.1%). The chain uses TRBV6-5 and TRBJ1-5; unclear D gene. The V end lost 6 bases, the J end lost 0 bases, and 9 bases lay between the germline ends. CDR1 is MNHEY and CDR2 is SVGAGI in the germline V gene. This CDR3 comprises 14 residues. CDR3 sequence: CASRRLDSNQPQHF. The CDR3 DNA follows: TGTGCCAGCAGAAGGCTGGATAGCAATCAGCCCCAGCATTTT.

The V and J genes are TRBV27 and TRBJ2-6; D is ambiguous. The V end lost 0 bases, the J end lost 2 bases, and 2 bases lay between the germline ends. This CDR3 is built from 14 residues. Germline V gene data show CDR1 as MNHEY and CDR2 as SMNVEV (reference sequence). CDR3 in amino acids: CASSLSTGANVLTF. The CDR3 nucleotides read TGTGCCAGCAGTTTATCGACTGGGGCCAACGTCCTGACTTTC.

This clone was seen a single time. The chain couples TRBV6-5 to TRBJ2-7, with 9 nucleotides matching TRBD1. In germline, CDR1 is MNHEY, CDR2 SVGAGI. Trimming removed 4 bases from V and 1 base from J; junction bases left unmatched: 5. The CDR3 has 15 amino acids. CDR3 loop: CASSSWDRASYEQYF. For the CDR3, the DNA is TGTGCCAGCAGTTCCTGGGACAGGGCGTCCTACGAGCAGTACTTC.

The chain carries TRBV6-2 or TRBV6-3 and TRBJ2-7; 13 bases line up with TRBD2. The trim removed 5 bases at V and 7 bases at J, leaving 8 bases unmatched. The CDR3 totals 15 residues. CDR1 is MNHEY, CDR2 SVGEGT, per germline. CDR3 in DNA: TGTGCCAGCAGTCCGGGACTAGCGGGAATGATTGAGCAGTACTTC. This codes for CASSPGLAGMIEQYF.

The rearrangement links TRBV27 to TRBJ1-1; unclear D gene. CDR1 and CDR2 (germline): MNHEY, SMNVEV (reference sequence). With 2 bases removed from V and 2 bases from J, the gap between germline ends came to 6 bases. The CDR3 runs to 13 residues. The CDR3 here is CASSLTANTEAFF. CDR3 in DNA: TGTGCCAGCAGTTTAACAGCCAACACTGAAGCTTTCTTT.

The chain recombines TRBV3-1 (or the pseudogene TRBV3-2) with TRBJ1-6, with no clear D. Germline assignment: CDR1 LGHDT and CDR2 YNNKEL (reference sequence). This CDR3 region has 20 residues. Trimming pared 6 bases from V and 0 bases from J, leaving 24 bases between. The chain's CDR3 is CASRDTESRAFNSYNSPLHF. The DNA of the CDR3 is TGTGCCAGCAGAGATACTGAGAGTCGGGCTTTCAACTCCTATAATTCACCCCTCCACTTT.

This rearrangement joins TRBV5-8 to TRBJ2-7, with TRBD1 identical over 8 bases. This CDR3 region has 15 residues. The trim removed 0 bases at V and 1 base at J, leaving 3 bases unmatched. Per germline, CDR1 SGHTS and CDR2 YDEGEE. The CDR3 region has the DNA TGTGCCAGCAGCTTGGGGACAGGGTGGTCCTACGAGCAGTACTTC. Protein sequence: CASSLGTGWSYEQYF.

V and J are TRBV20-1 and TRBJ2-2; 13 bases fit TRBD2. The CDR3 is 15 amino acids. Germline V CDR1 and CDR2: DFQATT, SNEGSKA (reference sequence). The V segment lost 3 bases and the J segment 7 bases; nucleotides outside the gene matches: 5. DNA for the CDR3: TGCAGTGCTAGTAGGACTAGCGGGAGCCGCGGGGAGCTGTTTTTT. This codes for CSASRTSGSRGELFF.